This T cell receptor beta chain emerged from a study of T cells in tuberculosis. Clones were read by immunoSEQ multiplex PCR, and TCRdb kept only the in-frame ones, dropping some. The profile covers 20,000 to 25,000 clones, with around nine tenths appearing a single time and roughly 16% taken by the ten largest. Germline V gene sequence: CDR1 SQVTM, CDR2 ANQGSEA. This CDR3 region has 12 residues. V was pared by 4 bases and J by 4 bases, with 8 bases between. The TCR sequence derives from a donor aged 10 to 29 with latent tuberculosis or without tuberculosis infection. Some clones in this sample may be carry-over from other donors' samples. The gene calls are TRBV29-1 and TRBJ1-3, with D uncertain. Sequencing was carried out using PBMCs. CDR3 amino acids: CSVAHGGNTIYF. As DNA, the CDR3 is TGCAGCGTTGCCCACGGGGGAAACACCATATATTTT.